This T cell receptor beta chain derives from a study of tumor and adjacent non-tumor tissue in lung cancer. About the study: About 4.2 million productive TCRbeta reads were obtained per sample on average.

Germline loops: CDR1 SQVTM, CDR2 ANQGSEA. CDR3 length equals 15 residues. With 4 bases removed from V and 9 bases from J, the gap between germline ends came to 22 bases. No cell sorting was done before RNA was extracted from the tissue. The library came from three nested PCR rounds adapted from ARM-PCR protocols. TCRdb itself ran the multiplex PCR reads through MiXCR, one entry per CDR3 protein. Counted here are tens of thousands of distinct CDR3 sequences, about 72% occurring once; the ten biggest clones make up about 17%. A few counts support this clonotype. Antigen specificity is unknown. This CDR3 fails to terminate in the conserved phenylalanine or tryptophan, so it likely reflects a read error. Overall study results and limits: TCR diversity was significantly greater in tumor than normal lung tissue. Normal lung showed higher cumulative top 100 clone frequency than tumor. Higher tumor TCR diversity was associated with shorter survival.

Sequencing was performed on lung tumor tissue. This clonotype originated in a man in his fifties or sixties with non-small cell lung cancer. The chain is built from TRBV29-1 and TRBJ2-1, with D tentatively TRBD2 (6 bases). CDR3 protein: CSVVTGSPQKGEQFL. The CDR3 coding sequence is TGCAGCGTTGTGACCGGGAGTCCCCAAAAAGGTGAGCAGTTCCTC.